These T cell receptor beta chains were read from a single sample in a study of Ad26.COV2.S vaccination and SARS-CoV-2 variants. The repertoire was sequenced with immunoSEQ multiplex PCR; TCRdb's copy has only in-frame clones and lacks some. Of about 400,000 clones listed, about 91% are singletons. The specimen was peripheral blood, collected in a trial of Ad26.COV2.S vaccine versus placebo. The receptors come from a person between 18 and 65 years old who received the Ad26.COV2.S COVID-19 vaccine or a placebo. Each CDR3 is given with its conserved first and last residue. The D gene is left open where the match is weak. Only part of the rows carry a size: once, few, many, or a class if the clone is expanded.

clone_size	d_call	v_call	j_call	cdr3_aa	cdr3_nt
many	TRBD2	TRBV6-4	TRBJ2-3	CASSEGTSGTDTQYF	TGTGCCAGCAGTGAGGGGACTAGCGGGACAGATACGCAGTATTTT
few	NA	TRBV5-4	TRBJ2-5	CASSSGRGRETQYF	TGTGCCAGCAGCTCCGGGAGAGGCAGGGAGACCCAGTACTTC
NA	NA	TRBV5-1	TRBJ1-2	CASAAPSGSGYTF	TGCGCCAGCGCTGCCCCCTCAGGGTCCGGCTACACCTTC
NA	TRBD1	TRBV9	TRBJ1-4	CASSLRGRRDEKLFF	TGTGCCAGCAGCCTCAGGGGGCGGAGAGATGAAAAACTGTTTTTT
once	NA	TRBV18	TRBJ2-1	CASAPALALSYNEQFF	TGTGCCAGCGCACCCGCTCTAGCGCTTTCCTACAATGAGCAGTTCTTC
NA	NA	TRBV7-9	TRBJ2-3	CASSPKTTGPPTDTQYF	TGTGCCAGCAGCCCAAAGACAACGGGACCCCCCACAGATACGCAGTATTTT
NA	NA	TRBV6-6	TRBJ2-7	CASISAPSSYEQYF	TGTGCCAGCATTTCGGCTCCGAGCTCCTACGAGCAGTACTTC
NA	NA	TRBV24-1	TRBJ2-7	CATSDLSEQYF	TGTGCCACCAGTGACCTCTCCGAGCAGTACTTC
NA	TRBD1	TRBV28	TRBJ1-2	CASRTGLNYGYTF	TGTGCCAGCAGGACAGGGCTTAACTATGGCTACACCTTC
few	NA	TRBV7-2	TRBJ1-6	CASSLGGPGQGRNSPLHF	TGTGCCAGCAGCTTAGGAGGCCCCGGGCAGGGGAGAAATTCACCCCTCCACTTT
NA	NA	TRBV7-2	TRBJ2-3	CASSFFSDTQYF	TGTGCCAGCAGCTTTTTTTCAGATACGCAGTATTTT
NA	NA	TRBV6-1	TRBJ1-1	CASSERPRNTEAFF	TGTGCCAGCAGTGAACGACCGAGGAACACTGAAGCTTTCTTT
NA	NA	TRBV12-3/TRBV12-4	TRBJ1-4	CASSLRNEKLFF	TGTGCCAGCAGTTTACGTAATGAAAAACTGTTTTTT
NA	NA	TRBV27	TRBJ2-6	CASSLCRRYKLSSGANVLTF	TGTGCCAGCAGTTTATGTCGCAGGTACAAGCTGAGCTCTGGGGCCAACGTCCTGACTTTC
NA	TRBD2	TRBV20-1	TRBJ2-7	CSASSGLAGGHEQYF	TGCAGTGCTAGTTCCGGGTTAGCGGGAGGCCACGAGCAGTACTTC
NA	TRBD1	TRBV19	TRBJ2-6	CAGGQGDTGANVLTF	TGTGCCGGGGGACAGGGAGACACTGGGGCCAACGTCCTGACTTTC
once	TRBD1	TRBV9	TRBJ1-4	CASSVDSGQGGEKLFF	TGTGCCAGCAGCGTAGATTCCGGACAGGGGGGTGAAAAACTGTTTTTT
NA	NA	TRBV15	TRBJ2-7	CATSRGAGPYEQYF	TGTGCCACCAGCAGAGGAGCGGGCCCCTACGAGCAGTACTTC
NA	NA	TRBV19	TRBJ1-1	CASTAGYMNTEAFF	TGTGCCAGTACGGCGGGGTACATGAACACTGAAGCTTTCTTT
NA	NA	TRBV11-2	TRBJ2-7	CASSFVPGQSYEQYF	TGTGCCAGCAGCTTCGTCCCGGGACAAAGCTACGAGCAGTACTTC
NA	NA	TRBV5-4	TRBJ2-1	CASRILKRSSNEQFF	TGTGCCAGCAGGATACTAAAGAGGAGTTCCAATGAGCAGTTCTTC
NA	NA	TRBV10-3	TRBJ2-7	CATAGRGMLDEQYF	TGTGCCACCGCTGGACGCGGGATGCTCGACGAGCAGTACTTC
NA	TRBD2	TRBV7-7	TRBJ2-1	CASSPGLAGAVDEQFF	TGTGCCAGCAGCCCGGGACTAGCGGGAGCGGTTGATGAGCAGTTCTTC
NA	TRBD2	TRBV30	TRBJ2-1	CALDSGRAGNEQFF	TGTGCCTTAGACAGCGGGAGGGCGGGTAATGAGCAGTTCTTC
once	NA	TRBV30	TRBJ2-1	CSLAEYNEQFF	TGTTCCTTAGCGGAGTACAATGAGCAGTTCTTC
NA	TRBD1	TRBV28	TRBJ2-1	CASSLPGTGANEQFF	TGTGCCAGCAGTCTCCCCGGGACAGGGGCCAATGAGCAGTTCTTC
NA	TRBD2	TRBV4-1	TRBJ2-3	CASSQDPPFSGRLDTQYF	TGCGCCAGCAGCCAAGATCCCCCCTTTAGCGGGAGATTGGATACGCAGTATTTT
NA	TRBD1	TRBV5-1	TRBJ2-5	CASSSLTDRGRRETQYF	TGCGCCAGCAGCAGCCTGACAGACAGGGGGCGCCGAGAGACCCAGTACTTC
NA	NA	TRBV10-3	TRBJ2-5	CAISESSSDQETQYF	TGTGCCATCAGTGAGTCGTCTAGCGACCAAGAGACCCAGTACTTC
NA	NA	TRBV6-6	TRBJ1-6	CASSYSGKNSPLHF	TGTGCCAGCAGTTACTCAGGAAAGAATTCACCCCTCCACTTT
NA	TRBD2	TRBV3-1/TRBV3-2	TRBJ2-5	CASSQDSLAVGETQYF	TGTGCCAGCAGCCAAGATAGCCTAGCGGTGGGAGAGACCCAGTACTTC
NA	TRBD1	TRBV11-3	TRBJ2-7	CASSPGTGEGEQYF	TGTGCCAGCAGCCCCGGGACAGGGGAGGGAGAGCAGTACTTC
NA	TRBD1	TRBV9	TRBJ1-1	CASSVYYTGAGVRPEAFF	TGTGCCAGCAGCGTTTACTATACAGGGGCGGGGGTAAGGCCTGAAGCTTTCTTT
NA	TRBD2	TRBV10-2	TRBJ2-3	CASSEAGGYTDTQYF	TGCGCCAGCAGTGAAGCGGGAGGGTACACAGATACGCAGTATTTT
NA	NA	TRBV18	TRBJ2-7	CASSPGRSSYEQYF	TGTGCCAGCTCACCAGGACGGAGCTCCTACGAGCAGTACTTC
NA	TRBD2	TRBV14	TRBJ2-5	CASSLGFRLAGLETQYF	TGTGCCAGCAGCCTCGGATTTCGACTAGCGGGATTAGAGACCCAGTACTTC
NA	TRBD1	TRBV5-6	TRBJ1-2	CASGRGTGYYGYTF	TGTGCCAGCGGCCGCGGGACAGGGTACTATGGCTACACCTTC
NA	NA	TRBV27	TRBJ1-1	CASSLSGTNTEAFF	TGTGCCAGCAGTTTGTCGGGCACGAACACTGAAGCTTTCTTT
NA	NA	TRBV28	TRBJ2-7	CASSLRDIYYEQYF	TGTGCCAGCAGTTTGCGGGACATCTACTACGAGCAGTACTTC
NA	NA	TRBV9	TRBJ2-2	CASSSRWGTGELFF	TGTGCCAGCAGCTCCCGCTGGGGAACCGGGGAGCTGTTTTTT
NA	NA	TRBV12-3/TRBV12-4	TRBJ1-4	CASSLRREEKLFF	TGTGCCAGCAGTTTAAGGCGGGAGGAAAAACTGTTTTTT
NA	NA	TRBV2	TRBJ2-3	CASKGSRDTQYF	TGTGCCAGCAAGGGCAGTCGGGATACGCAGTATTTT
few	NA	TRBV30	TRBJ1-5	CAWNKGVQPQHF	TGTGCCTGGAACAAGGGTGTCCAGCCCCAGCATTTT